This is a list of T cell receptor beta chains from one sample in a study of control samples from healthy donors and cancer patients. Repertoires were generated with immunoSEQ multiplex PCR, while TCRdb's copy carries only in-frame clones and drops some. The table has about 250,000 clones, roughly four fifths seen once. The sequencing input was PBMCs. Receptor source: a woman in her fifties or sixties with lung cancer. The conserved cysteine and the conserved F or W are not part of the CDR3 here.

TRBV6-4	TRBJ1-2	ASSATGMGGYT
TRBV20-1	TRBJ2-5	SARPGQTQY
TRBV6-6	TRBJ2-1	ASSPRSMSSYNEQF
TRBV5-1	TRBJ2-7	ASRRGQTYEQY
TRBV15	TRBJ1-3	ATSRDTSSSGNTIY
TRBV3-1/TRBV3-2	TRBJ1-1	ASSQVPGEAF
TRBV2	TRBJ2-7	ASSEDSDREQY
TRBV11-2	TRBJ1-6	ASSNSGPSPLH
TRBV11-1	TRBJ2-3	ASSRRRSTDTQY
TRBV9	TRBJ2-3	ASSVLSDTQY
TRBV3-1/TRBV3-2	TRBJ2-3	ASSQDLQGAADTQY
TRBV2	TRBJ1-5	ASSPTGGDRYGQPQH